This section outlines one T cell receptor beta chain sequence together with its context. Its antigen is undetermined. The data belong to a study of shared clonotypes between healthy human individuals. About the research overall: Each donor contributed plates that comprised three CD4 naive, three CD4 memory, two CD8 naive and one CD8 memory.

Sequencing was performed with immunoSEQ multiplex PCR; in TCRdb, only in-frame clones are kept and a portion is missing. The table records roughly 2,000,000 clones, over 85% of them present only once. This CDR3 comprises 14 residues. The V segment lost 3 bases and the J segment 4 bases; nucleotides outside the gene matches: 5. Per the germline V gene, CDR1 is SGHRS and CDR2 is YFSETQ. Study findings and constraints: Sorted-subset samples were not fully sequenced, rarefaction indicated. The represented genetic and exposure-history diversity was limited by the small number of donors.

Naive CD8 cells lacked CD45RO and underwent positive selection for CCR7, leaving out terminally differentiated effector memory CD45RA+ cells. The healthy adult donors were HIV-negative and reported no recent acute infections or vaccinations. This sequence joins TRBV5-1 and TRBJ1-1; 8 nucleotides match TRBD1. This TCR was sampled from a man aged 18 to 30 in good health. The sample consisted of naive CD8+ T cells sorted from blood. The CDR3 reads CASSWITGGTEAFF. The CDR3 coding sequence is TGCGCCAGCAGCTGGATCACAGGGGGCACTGAAGCTTTCTTT.